What follows are 17 T cell receptor beta chains derived from one specimen sequenced in a study of blood T cell repertoires in COVID-19. Clones were sequenced by immunoSEQ multiplex PCR, and TCRdb holds only the in-frame ones, with some missing. The repertoire includes about 160,000 clones, less than 90% of them detected once, and 13% to 15% sits in the top ten. Sequences were obtained from peripheral blood. The receptors were gathered from a young man with active or convalescent COVID-19.

The CDR3 sequence: CASSVGTGGTGELFF. CDR3 nucleotides: TGTGCCAGTAGTGTAGGGACAGGGGGTACCGGGGAGCTGTTTTTT. The chain couples TRBV19 to TRBJ2-2; 11 bases map to TRBD1. V lost 5 bases to trimming and J lost 5 bases; unmatched junction nucleotides: 4. The CDR3 extends over 15 amino acids. From germline, CDR1 is LNHDA and CDR2 SQIVND (reference sequence).

The genes are TRBV3-1 (or the pseudogene TRBV3-2) and TRBJ1-2; D call uncertain. The germline gives CDR1 LGHDT, CDR2 YNNKEL (reference sequence). The CDR3 is made up of 13 amino acids. The germline V and J ends were trimmed by 0 bases and 9 bases, with 11 bases remaining between them. For the CDR3, the DNA is TGTGCCAGCAGCCAAGATCACGGTAGAAGCTACACCTTC. Residues: CASSQDHGRSYTF.

This rearrangement joins TRBV19 to TRBJ2-6; maybe TRBD1 (5 bases). V shed 5 bases and J shed 0 bases, with 11 bases lying between them. Germline V lookup: CDR1 LNHDA, CDR2 SQIVND (reference sequence). This CDR3 has 16 amino acids. The CDR3 here is CASSVRGPSGANVLTF. As DNA, the CDR3 is TGTGCCAGTAGTGTTAGGGGTCCCTCTGGGGCCAACGTCCTGACTTTC.

This CDR3 is CASGLGKHVREDTQYF. The CDR3, as DNA: TGTGCTAGTGGTTTGGGGAAACACGTCCGGGAAGATACGCAGTATTTT. The gene calls are TRBV12-5 and TRBJ2-3, with D tentatively TRBD2 (5 bases). The length of the CDR3 is 16 residues. Germline CDR1 LGHNT, CDR2 FRNRAP. V lost 1 base, J lost 5 bases, and 16 bases lay in between. Full variable domain (outside the CDR3, taken from reference TRBV12-5 and TRBJ2-3): DARVTQTPRHKVTEMGQEVTMRCQPILGHNTVFWYRQTMMQGLELLAYFRNRAPLDDSGMPKDRFSAEMPDATLATLKIQPSEPRDSAVYFCASGLGKHVREDTQYFGPGTRLTVL.

This clone has a single count. The chain recombines TRBV30 with TRBJ2-5; possible D gene TRBD1, 7 bases. The CDR3 loop spans 14 amino acids. Per the germline V gene, CDR1 is GTSNPN and CDR2 is SVGIG (reference sequence). V dropped 3 bases and J dropped 1 base, with 12 bases sitting between them. CDR3 residues: CAWSGGQFQETQYF. The DNA for the CDR3 is TGTGCCTGGAGCGGGGGACAGTTCCAAGAGACCCAGTACTTC.

V is TRBV19 and J is TRBJ1-2; maybe TRBD1 (6 bases). The V end was cut by 5 bases, the J end by 4 bases, with 14 bases between. Germline V CDR1 and CDR2: LNHDA, SQIVND (reference sequence). The CDR3 length is 14 residues. DNA of the CDR3: TGTGCCAGTAGTGCAAAACAGGGTGTCTATGGCTACACCTTC. Protein: CASSAKQGVYGYTF. The full variable domain, completed using reference TRBV19 and TRBJ1-2, is DGGITQSPKYLFRKEGQNVTLSCEQNLNHDAMYWYRQDPGQGLRLIYYSQIVNDFQKGDIAEGYSVSREKKESFPLTVTSAQKNPTAFYLCASSAKQGVYGYTFGSGTRLTVV.

This clone has a single count. The CDR3 nucleotides are TGTGCCAGCAGCTTGAGTTCGGGAGTGGTGGATGAGCAGTTCTTC. It specifies CASSLSSGVVDEQFF. The chain uses TRBV5-5 and TRBJ2-1, with TRBD2 as a possible D gene (6 bases). The V gene's germline CDR1 is SGHKS and CDR2 YYEKEE (reference sequence). V was trimmed by 1 base and J by 8 bases, leaving 16 bases between them. The CDR3 is 15 amino acids.

Comment on this clone: The same CDR3 is also encoded by other DNA sequences in this sample. The rearrangement uses TRBV10-3 and TRBJ1-5, with a possible D match to TRBD1 (5 bases). V was shortened by 4 bases and J by 4 bases, with 11 bases between the two germline ends. The CDR3 is made up of 14 amino acids. Germline V lookup: CDR1 ENHRY, CDR2 SYGVKD. DNA for the CDR3: TGTGCCATCAGTGGAAGTCAGGGTAATCAGCCCCAGCATTTT. This sequence encodes CAISGSQGNQPQHF.

Note on this clone: In the same sample, other DNA sequences code for this CDR3. The chain has TRBV6-2 or TRBV6-3 and TRBJ1-5, with D unresolved. CDR1 and CDR2 from the germline V gene are MNHEY and SVGEGT. The CDR3 length is 13 residues. The germline V and J ends were trimmed by 2 bases and 5 bases, with 7 bases remaining between them. In DNA form, the CDR3 reads TGTGCCAGCAGTTACGAGGGTGATCAGCCCCAGCATTTT. Translated: CASSYEGDQPQHF.

This sequence joins TRBV6-5 and TRBJ1-2; no definite D call. The CDR3 is 14 amino acids. The V end was cut by 4 bases, the J end by 7 bases, with 16 bases between. Germline-derived CDR1 and CDR2 are MNHEY and SVGAGI. The CDR3 DNA is TGTGCCAGCAGTTCCACTCGCGGGAATCCTGGCTACACCTTC. Translating it yields CASSSTRGNPGYTF.

The chain joins TRBV7-2 to TRBJ1-5, with 7 bases lining up with TRBD1. With V trimmed by 2 bases and J by 9 bases, 4 bases remained unmatched. CDR1 and CDR2 from the germline V gene are SGHTA and FQGNSA. The CDR3 runs to 13 residues. The CDR3 DNA reads as TGTGCCAGCAGCTTAACAACAGGGGCGCCCCAGCATTTT. Protein product: CASSLTTGAPQHF.

The CDR3 spells CASSLVAGPNYGYTF. DNA of the CDR3: TGCGCCAGCAGCTTGGTGGCGGGTCCAAACTATGGCTACACCTTC. The chain links TRBV5-1 to TRBJ1-2; D ambiguous. V lost 0 bases, J lost 2 bases, and 11 bases lay in between. CDR3 length equals 15 residues. Germline V gene data show CDR1 as SGHRS and CDR2 as YFSETQ.

CDR3 bases: TGTGCCAGCAGCTTAGGGTCCGGGGGAACCTACGAGCAGTACTTC. Translated: CASSLGSGGTYEQYF. The chain joins TRBV7-7 to TRBJ2-7, with D perhaps TRBD2 (6 bases). The CDR3 sequence is 15 residues long. The V end was cut by 1 base, the J end by 2 bases, with 12 bases between. CDR1 SSHAT and CDR2 FNYEAQ come from the germline V gene (reference sequence).

The chain is built from TRBV5-5 and TRBJ1-5; 8 nucleotides line up with TRBD1. Germline CDR1 reads SGHKS; CDR2 reads YYEKEE (reference sequence). J lost 3 bases, V lost 0 bases, and 8 bases had no gene match. The CDR3 length is 17 residues. CDR3 nucleotide sequence: TGTGCCAGCAGCTTGGCCGGTACAGGGGGGAACAATCAGCCCCAGCATTTT. This encodes CASSLAGTGGNNQPQHF.

The chain has TRBV6-1 and TRBJ1-6; D is unclear. Looked up from germline, CDR1 is MNHNS and CDR2 is SASEGT. The CDR3 is made up of 18 amino acids. Trimming took 0 bases from V and 0 from J, leaving 12 bases between them. CDR3 protein: CASSEAFGGSSYNSPLHF. The DNA of the CDR3 is TGTGCCAGCAGTGAAGCGTTTGGCGGGAGCTCCTATAATTCACCCCTCCACTTT.

This clone was recorded once. Here the CDR3 reads CASSYGRGGNTEAFF. Written as DNA, the CDR3 is TGTGCCAGCAGTTACGGAAGGGGGGGGAACACTGAAGCTTTCTTT. The gene calls are TRBV6-5 and TRBJ1-1; D is perhaps TRBD1 (6 bases). Looked up from germline, CDR1 is MNHEY and CDR2 is SVGAGI. CDR3 length: 15 residues. Trimming pared 2 bases from V and 1 base from J, leaving 11 bases between.

This sequence joins TRBV29-1 and TRBJ1-1, with D unresolved. CDR3 length equals 12 residues. The V end was cut by 1 base, the J end by 7 bases, with 10 bases between. Germline V lookup: CDR1 SQVTM, CDR2 ANQGSEA. The CDR3 protein is CSVEGEDVEAFF. Here the CDR3 DNA reads TGCAGCGTTGAAGGGGAGGACGTTGAAGCTTTCTTT. The full variable domain, in which reference TRBV29-1 and TRBJ1-1 provide the parts outside the CDR3, is SAVISQKPSRDICQRGTSLTIQCQVDSQVTMMFWYRQQPGQSLTLIATANQGSEATYESGFVIDKFPISRPNLTFSTLTVSNMSPEDSSIYLCSVEGEDVEAFFGQGTRLTVV.